Below are 26 T cell receptor beta chains sequenced from a single sample in a study of cytomegalovirus exposure and HLA in healthy donors. Use of 60 Vbeta and 13 Jbeta primers characterized the PCR. Clones were read by immunoSEQ multiplex PCR, and TCRdb kept only the in-frame ones, dropping some. Here the sample spans 130,000 to 150,000 clones, 80% to 85% being singletons. Sequencing was performed on PBMCs. The receptor source for this set is a male donor in good health and CMV-seropositive.

The table lists this clone with a few counts. The CDR3 is CASSVSGGAFGTDTQYF. The CDR3 bases are TGTGCCAGCAGCGTTAGCGGGGGGGCATTTGGCACAGATACGCAGTATTTT. The genes are TRBV9 and TRBJ2-3; 11 bases match TRBD2. Germline V lookup: CDR1 SGDLS, CDR2 YYNGEE. The CDR3 runs 17 residues. V shed 2 bases and J 1 base; nucleotides not matched to a gene: 6.

The chain uses TRBV7-3 and TRBJ2-1, with 9 bases lining up with TRBD1. Germline CDR1 is SGHTA and CDR2 is FQGTGA. The length of the CDR3 is 15 residues. The ends lost 2 bases at V and 5 bases at J; junction bases unmatched: 4. The CDR3 DNA is TGTGCCAGCAGCTTAGGGACAGGGATCCACAATGAGCAGTTCTTC. Translation: CASSLGTGIHNEQFF.

The chain employs TRBV2 and TRBJ1-6; the match to TRBD1 covers 8 bases. The CDR3 loop spans 15 amino acids. With V trimmed by 8 bases and J by 9 bases, 12 bases remained unmatched. The germline V gene encodes CDR1 SNHLY and CDR2 FYNNEI. CDR3 in DNA: TGTGCCAGCTCGAAGACAGGGGCTGATGGTTCACCCCTCCACTTT. Its protein product is CASSKTGADGSPLHF.

This chain connects TRBV6-1 to TRBJ1-3; the D gene is possibly TRBD1 (6 bases). Trimming removed 6 bases at V and 1 base at J, with 10 bases between. The CDR3 totals 14 residues. The V gene's germline CDR1 is MNHNS and CDR2 SASEGT. The CDR3 DNA reads TGTGCCAGCAGGAGGACAGAATCTGGAAACACCATATATTTT. This translates into CASRRTESGNTIYF.

This rearrangement joins TRBV6-5 to TRBJ2-5; a weak D match, TRBD1 (6 bases). Germline values: CDR1 MNHEY, CDR2 SVGAGI. Trimming pared 7 bases from V and 4 bases from J, leaving 13 bases between. This CDR3 region has 13 residues. The CDR3 region is CASTLGGGETQYF. In DNA, the CDR3 is TGTGCCAGCACCCTAGGGGGTGGAGAGACCCAGTACTTC.

The rearrangement uses TRBV7-8 and TRBJ1-2; D not certain. The CDR3 is made up of 12 amino acids. The V end was cut by 1 base, the J end by 4 bases, with 4 bases between. Germline loops: CDR1 SGHVS, CDR2 FQNEAQ. The CDR3 DNA reads TGTGCCAGCAGCTTAGGGAGCTATGGCTACACCTTC. Its translation is CASSLGSYGYTF. The full variable domain, rest sourced from reference TRBV7-8 and TRBJ1-2, is GAGVSQSPRYKVAKRGQDVALRCDPISGHVSLFWYQQALGQGPEFLTYFQNEAQLDKSGLPSDRFFAERPEGSVSTLKIQRTQQEDSAVYLCASSLGSYGYTFGSGTRLTVV.

This sequence joins TRBV9 and TRBJ1-5; TRBD1 matches at 9 bases. V shed 0 bases, J shed 6 bases, and the junction held 1 base outside the gene matches. The CDR3 loop spans 14 amino acids. Germline-derived CDR1 and CDR2 are SGDLS and YYNGEE. CDR3: CASSVGQGVQPQHF. The CDR3 DNA reads TGTGCCAGCAGCGTAGGACAGGGGGTTCAGCCCCAGCATTTT.

The chain combines TRBV6-5 with TRBJ1-4, with D possibly TRBD1 on 6 matching bases. From germline, CDR1 is MNHEY and CDR2 SVGAGI. V lost 5 bases and J lost 4, with 11 bases in between. This CDR3 is built from 14 residues. The CDR3 spells CASSNRAINEKLFF. As DNA, the CDR3 is TGTGCCAGCAGTAACAGGGCCATTAATGAAAAACTGTTTTTT.

This chain links TRBV7-3 with TRBJ2-1, with D possibly TRBD2 on 5 matching bases. The CDR3 length is 14 residues. Germline CDR1 SGHTA, CDR2 FQGTGA. The V end was cut by 8 bases, the J end by 0 bases, with 11 bases between. CDR3 amino acids: CASSSGDSYNEQFF. CDR3 bases: TGTGCCAGCTCCAGCGGAGACTCCTACAATGAGCAGTTCTTC. The full variable domain, rest sourced from reference TRBV7-3 and TRBJ2-1, is GAGVSQTPSNKVTEKGKYVELRCDPISGHTALYWYRQSLGQGPEFLIYFQGTGAADDSGLPNDRFFAVRPEGSVSTLKIQRTERGDSAVYLCASSSGDSYNEQFFGPGTRLTVL.

The V and J genes are TRBV28 and TRBJ2-7; a possible D gene is TRBD2 (5 bases). V lost 3 bases and J lost 3, with 12 bases in between. This CDR3 contains 14 residues. The germline V gene has CDR1 MDHEN and CDR2 SYDVKM. The CDR3 sequence: CASSLVGSRYEQYF. The CDR3 DNA sequence: TGTGCCAGCAGTTTGGTAGGGAGCCGCTACGAGCAGTACTTC.

V usage is TRBV27 and J usage is TRBJ2-5; D is possibly TRBD1 (6 bases). V was cut by 0 bases and J by 4 bases, with 9 bases left in between. Germline V gene sequence: CDR1 MNHEY, CDR2 SMNVEV (reference sequence). The CDR3 is 14 residues long. The CDR3 nucleotides read TGTGCCAGCAGTTTATCAGGCAGGGGAGAGACCCAGTACTTC. Encoded protein: CASSLSGRGETQYF.

This clone was detected only once. This rearrangement joins TRBV19 to TRBJ2-7; TRBD2 matches at 11 bases. This CDR3 comprises 14 residues. The trim removed 2 bases at V and 3 bases at J, leaving 0 bases unmatched. Germline CDR1 and CDR2: LNHDA and SQIVND (reference sequence). CDR3 coding DNA: TGTGCCAGTAGTATAACTAGCGGGGGCTACGAGCAGTACTTC. It encodes CASSITSGGYEQYF.

The J gene is TRBJ2-7, the V gene TRBV7-8; D is perhaps TRBD1 (6 bases). Deletions cut 3 bases from V and 2 bases from J, with 11 bases between. Germline lookup yields CDR1 SGHVS and CDR2 FQNEAQ. CDR3 length equals 14 residues. The CDR3: CASSLSQGPYEQYF. Written as DNA, the CDR3 is TGTGCCAGCAGCTTGTCCCAGGGGCCCTACGAGCAGTACTTC. Based on the CDR3 plus reference TRBV7-8 and TRBJ2-7, the full variable domain is GAGVSQSPRYKVAKRGQDVALRCDPISGHVSLFWYQQALGQGPEFLTYFQNEAQLDKSGLPSDRFFAERPEGSVSTLKIQRTQQEDSAVYLCASSLSQGPYEQYFGPGTRLTVT.

The chain is built from TRBV4-1 and TRBJ2-1; D might be TRBD2 (5 bases). Trimming left V 4 bases short and J 0 bases short, with 16 bases between. The CDR3 consists of 17 residues. Per the germline V gene, CDR1 is MGHRA and CDR2 is YSYEKL. CDR3 amino acids: CASSPFVSGSSYNEQFF. The DNA for the CDR3 is TGCGCCAGCAGCCCCTTCGTCTCGGGGAGCTCCTACAATGAGCAGTTCTTC.

The chain is built from TRBV28 and TRBJ2-7; the match to TRBD1 covers 7 bases. The J segment lost 2 bases and the V segment lost 9 bases, leaving 7 bases of the junction unmatched. Germline V gene sequence: CDR1 MDHEN, CDR2 SYDVKM. The CDR3 contains 13 residues. The CDR3 nucleotides read TGTGCCAGTACAGGGGACGGCCCCTACGAGCAGTACTTC. Its protein is CASTGDGPYEQYF.

The chain recombines TRBV9 with TRBJ2-1; 8 bases are shared with TRBD1. The V gene's germline CDR1 is SGDLS and CDR2 YYNGEE. The trim removed 3 bases at V and 2 bases at J, leaving 7 bases unmatched. The CDR3 consists of 16 residues. The CDR3 is CASSGIQGDPYNEQFF. The CDR3 nucleotides are TGTGCCAGCAGCGGAATACAGGGGGACCCCTACAATGAGCAGTTCTTC.

This clone showed up just a few times. The V call is TRBV28, the J call TRBJ1-5; the D gene is possibly TRBD1 (5 bases). Per the germline V gene, CDR1 is MDHEN and CDR2 is SYDVKM. V was clipped by 6 bases and J by 2 bases, with 14 bases between them. This CDR3 is 15 amino acids long. The CDR3 bases are TGTGCCAGCAGCGACCAGGGTGGGCGCAATCAGCCCCAGCATTTT. Translation gives CASSDQGGRNQPQHF.

The chain joins TRBV7-9 to TRBJ2-1; D may be TRBD2 (5 bases). Germline V gene data show CDR1 as SEHNR and CDR2 as FQNEAQ (reference sequence). Trimming shortened V by 6 bases and J by 9 bases, and 9 bases separated the two germline ends. This CDR3 is built from 11 residues. As DNA, the CDR3 is TGTGCCAGCAGAGCGGACCCTGAGCAGTTCTTC. Translated, it gives CASRADPEQFF. The full variable domain, its missing parts supplied by reference TRBV7-9 and TRBJ2-1, is DTGVSQNPRHKITKRGQNVTFRCDPISEHNRLYWYRQTLGQGPEFLTYFQNEAQLEKSRLLSDRFSAERPKGSFSTLEIQRTEQGDSAMYLCASRADPEQFFGPGTRLTVL.

The chain joins TRBV7-9 to TRBJ2-1; D perhaps matches TRBD2 (5 bases). Germline CDR1 is SEHNR and CDR2 is FQNEAQ (reference sequence). Trimming cost V 1 base and J 4 bases, with 23 bases left between them. The CDR3 has 19 amino acids. CDR3 in amino acids: CASSLGLRAADYQYNEQFF. The CDR3 nucleotides read TGTGCCAGCAGCTTAGGGTTAAGGGCGGCCGACTATCAGTACAATGAGCAGTTCTTC.

This clone appeared once. This rearrangement joins TRBV5-1 to TRBJ2-1; 10 bases align to TRBD2. There are 20 residues in the CDR3. The V gene end was trimmed by 0 bases and the J gene end by 2 bases; junction bases not matched to a gene: 14. CDR1 is SGHRS, CDR2 YFSETQ, per germline. The CDR3, as DNA: TGCGCCAGCAGCTTGGGTGGGCTAGCGGGGGCCCCAAGGACCTACAATGAGCAGTTCTTC. Amino acid sequence: CASSLGGLAGAPRTYNEQFF.

With respect to this clone: One end of the junction fails to match germline, which may point to a read error. The chain links TRBV7-9 to TRBJ2-7; 7 nucleotides line up with TRBD2. The CDR3 is made up of 15 amino acids. CDR1 is SEHNR and CDR2 is FQNEAQ in the germline V gene (reference sequence). The CDR3 nucleotides are TGTGCCACCAGCGGGGCTAGCGCAAGCTCCTACGAGCAGTACTTC. It yields the protein CATSGASASSYEQYF.

This chain links TRBV7-8 with TRBJ1-5; the match to TRBD1 covers 7 bases. The CDR3 extends over 16 amino acids. Germline V gives CDR1 SGHVS, CDR2 FQNEAQ. Trimming removed 3 bases from V and 3 bases from J; junction bases left unmatched: 8. Written as DNA, the CDR3 is TGTGCCAGCAGCTTCGACAGGGTGGGTAACAATCAGCCCCAGCATTTT. Its translation is CASSFDRVGNNQPQHF.

The chain is built from TRBV11-2 and TRBJ2-1; perhaps TRBD1 as D (6 bases). CDR3 size: 14 residues. Germline V CDR1 and CDR2: SGHAT, FQNNGV. With 5 bases removed from V and 5 bases from J, the gap between germline ends came to 13 bases. CDR3 amino acids: CASSRSRGNNEQFF. Written as DNA, the CDR3 is TGTGCCAGCAGCCGATCCAGGGGCAACAATGAGCAGTTCTTC.

This chain uses TRBV30 with TRBJ2-5; the match to TRBD2 covers 7 bases. The CDR3 is 13 residues long. CDR1 is GTSNPN and CDR2 is SVGIG in the germline V gene (reference sequence). V dropped 5 bases and J dropped 1; count of bases not matched to a gene: 4. The CDR3 DNA reads as TGTGCCTGGGGCCTAGCGGTCCAAGAGACCCAGTACTTC. It is translated as CAWGLAVQETQYF.

The chain has TRBV5-6 and TRBJ2-7; 7 nucleotides line up with TRBD1. Germline trimming cut 7 bases from V and 7 bases from J; bases unmatched to any gene: 11. The CDR3 covers 13 residues. Germline assignment: CDR1 SGHDT and CDR2 YYEEEE. The CDR3 sequence is CASGMTGRGEQYF. The CDR3 DNA reads as TGTGCCAGCGGCATGACAGGGCGCGGAGAGCAGTACTTC.

The rearrangement links TRBV7-9 to TRBJ2-2; D is uncertain. Germline V CDR1 and CDR2: SEHNR, FQNEAQ (reference sequence). V was pared by 2 bases and J by 6 bases, with 4 bases between. CDR3 size: 12 residues. CDR3 protein: CASSLSAGELFF. The CDR3 DNA reads TGTGCCAGCAGCTTATCCGCCGGGGAGCTGTTTTTT.